One sample yielded the 3 T cell receptor beta chains listed below, sequenced in a study of blood T cell repertoires in COVID-19. Assay: immunoSEQ multiplex PCR; the TCRdb copy retains only in-frame clones and omits some. Found here are about 230,000 clones, about nine tenths of them singletons; the top ten hold more than 9%. The sample was peripheral blood. These receptors all come from a man aged 45 to 65 with COVID-19, enrolled during active disease.

The chain has TRBV6-2 or TRBV6-3 and TRBJ1-2, with no clear D. The CDR3 has 13 amino acids. Germline V gene lookup returns CDR1 MNHEY and CDR2 SVGEGT. Trimming left V 4 bases short and J 6 bases short, with 12 bases between. The CDR3 loop is CASSSRGGDGYTF. The CDR3 bases are TGTGCCAGCAGTTCCCGGGGTGGCGATGGCTACACCTTC.

This rearrangement joins TRBV9 to TRBJ2-2, with 11 bases matching TRBD2. This CDR3 region has 16 residues. The germline gives CDR1 SGDLS, CDR2 YYNGEE. The trim removed 5 bases at V and 4 bases at J, leaving 7 bases unmatched. CDR3 nucleotides: TGTGCCAGCAGTGCTAGCGGGGGGCCGAGCACCGGGGAGCTGTTTTTT. It specifies CASSASGGPSTGELFF.

This sequence joins TRBV10-3 and TRBJ2-7, with a weak D call TRBD2 (5 bases). The CDR3 contains 14 residues. Germline loops: CDR1 ENHRY, CDR2 SYGVKD. The ends were cut back, 7 bases at V and 3 bases at J, with 16 bases in the middle. DNA of the CDR3: TGTGCCATCACCATAGCGAAAACGGGCTACGAGCAGTACTTC. This translates into CAITIAKTGYEQYF.